These 30 T cell receptor beta chains were sequenced from one sample in a study of blood T cell repertoires in COVID-19. Data came from immunoSEQ multiplex PCR; TCRdb stores just in-frame clones and leaves some out. This sample has 45,000 to 65,000 clones; about 87% occur once, and the top ten carry approximately 3.5%. Sequencing was performed on peripheral blood. The receptors were gathered from a human donor in a cohort sampled during active COVID-19.

This sequence joins TRBV7-9 and TRBJ1-2; D is perhaps TRBD1 (5 bases). V shed 2 bases and J shed 0 bases, with 10 bases lying between them. This CDR3 is built from 15 residues. Germline V gene lookup returns CDR1 SEHNR and CDR2 FQNEAQ (reference sequence). The CDR3 loop reads CASSLWGGSNYGYTF. In DNA form, the CDR3 reads TGTGCCAGCAGCTTATGGGGGGGATCTAACTATGGCTACACCTTC. The full variable domain, in which reference TRBV7-9 and TRBJ1-2 provide the parts outside the CDR3, is DTGVSQNPRHKITKRGQNVTFRCDPISEHNRLYWYRQTLGQGPEFLTYFQNEAQLEKSRLLSDRFSAERPKGSFSTLEIQRTEQGDSAMYLCASSLWGGSNYGYTFGSGTRLTVV.

This chain connects TRBV4-2 to TRBJ2-3, with 11 bases that match TRBD1. This CDR3 has 15 residues. Germline V gene sequence: CDR1 LGHNA, CDR2 YNFKEQ. Losses at the gene ends were 6 bases for V and 5 bases for J; bases not matched to a gene: 7. The CDR3 reads CASRDRGRPEDTQYF. Written as DNA, the CDR3 is TGTGCCAGCAGGGACAGGGGGCGCCCGGAAGATACGCAGTATTTT.

CDR3 nucleotide sequence: TGTGCCAGCAGCTCGGGCCAGGGCGGTACTACAGATACGCAGTATTTT. This codes for CASSSGQGGTTDTQYF. This rearrangement joins TRBV14 to TRBJ2-3; a weak D match, TRBD1 (5 bases). Germline V gives CDR1 SGHDN, CDR2 FVKESK. Between the trimmed V and J ends, which lost 5 bases and 3 bases, there was a span of 18 bases. The CDR3 spans 16 residues.

The rearrangement joins TRBV9 to TRBJ2-3; D unclear. Germline values: CDR1 SGDLS, CDR2 YYNGEE. The CDR3 is made up of 15 amino acids. Trimming stripped 1 base from V and 0 bases from J, with 9 bases between. The CDR3 bases are TGTGCCAGCAGCGTAATCTTGTCTAGCACAGATACGCAGTATTTT. It translates to CASSVILSSTDTQYF.

This sequence joins TRBV18 and TRBJ2-7; D uncertain. Per germline, CDR1 KGHSH and CDR2 LQKENI. Trimming removed 2 bases from V and 4 bases from J, with 9 bases in between. The CDR3 extends over 13 amino acids. The CDR3 loop reads CASSPGLQYEQYF. The CDR3 nucleotides read TGTGCCAGCTCACCAGGCCTACAGTACGAGCAGTACTTC.

The chain combines TRBV19 with TRBJ2-2; the match to TRBD2 covers 7 bases. The CDR3 has 16 residues. V was pared by 8 bases and J by 2 bases, with 11 bases of the junction left unmatched. Germline V gene sequence: CDR1 LNHDA, CDR2 SQIVND (reference sequence). CDR3 DNA sequence: TGTGCCAGTGATCGAGGGAGGGGACTAAACACCGGGGAGCTGTTTTTT. Translating it yields CASDRGRGLNTGELFF.

The gene calls are TRBV9 and TRBJ1-1; D possibly corresponds to TRBD1 (5 bases). The CDR3 is 13 amino acids. CDR1 is SGDLS, CDR2 YYNGEE, per germline. V was trimmed by 0 bases and J by 7 bases, leaving 10 bases between them. The CDR3 sequence is CASSVASQGEAFF. The CDR3 DNA is TGTGCCAGCAGCGTAGCTTCGCAGGGTGAAGCTTTCTTT.

The sample holds one count of this clone. The V gene is TRBV10-3, the J gene TRBJ2-1; 8 bases match TRBD2. In germline, CDR1 is ENHRY, CDR2 SYGVKD. Germline trimming cut 2 bases from V and 1 base from J; bases unmatched to any gene: 7. This CDR3 is built from 17 residues. The CDR3 region is CAISEIGSGSSYNEQFF. The CDR3 DNA reads as TGTGCCATCAGTGAGATAGGGAGCGGGAGTTCCTACAATGAGCAGTTCTTC.

The rearrangement joins TRBV25-1 to TRBJ1-1; D call uncertain. Trimming removed 4 bases at V and 1 base at J, with 10 bases between. The CDR3 contains 14 residues. The germline gives CDR1 MGHDK, CDR2 SYGVNS. Here the CDR3 reads CASSAKRENTEAFF. CDR3 in DNA: TGTGCCAGCAGTGCAAAACGGGAGAACACTGAAGCTTTCTTT.

The table lists this clone with a count of one. The V gene is TRBV7-7, the J gene TRBJ2-5; TRBD1 aligns across 7 bases. The J segment lost 2 bases and the V segment lost 1 base, leaving 7 bases of the junction unmatched. The CDR3 has 16 amino acids. CDR1 and CDR2 (germline): SSHAT, FNYEAQ (reference sequence). The CDR3 DNA is TGTGCCAGCAGCTTAGGAAGGGACAGAAATCAAGAGACCCAGTACTTC. This sequence encodes CASSLGRDRNQETQYF.

The chain carries TRBV6-5 and TRBJ1-2; the D is unclear. Germline CDR1 MNHEY, CDR2 SVGAGI. This CDR3 is 13 amino acids long. V gave up 0 bases and J gave up 4 bases, with 6 bases separating them. CDR3 residues: CASSYSGSYGYTF. The CDR3 coding sequence is TGTGCCAGCAGTTACTCCGGGTCCTATGGCTACACCTTC.

CDR3 bases: TGTGCCAGCAGGCAGGACGCGGGGAGCTCCTACAATGAGCAGTTCTTC. Translation: CASRQDAGSSYNEQFF. The chain joins TRBV6-6 to TRBJ2-1; TRBD2 might be the D (6 bases). Trimming removed 6 bases at V and 0 bases at J, with 15 bases between. The V gene's germline CDR1 is MNHNY and CDR2 SVGAGI (reference sequence). This CDR3 spans 16 amino acids.

The V gene is TRBV7-9, the J gene TRBJ1-3; the D gene is possibly TRBD1 (5 bases). Germline V lookup: CDR1 SEHNR, CDR2 FQNEAQ (reference sequence). This CDR3 has 15 amino acids. Trimming cost V 5 bases and J 0 bases, with 11 bases left between them. CDR3 protein: CASSQDRDSGNTIYF. CDR3 DNA: TGTGCCAGCAGCCAAGACAGAGACTCTGGAAACACCATATATTTT.

The chain joins TRBV6-6 to TRBJ1-2; D is possibly TRBD1 (6 bases). CDR1 and CDR2 from the germline V gene are MNHNY and SVGAGI (reference sequence). V lost 10 bases and J 10 bases, leaving 22 bases between the germline ends. This CDR3 region has 13 residues. CDR3 in amino acids: CATVGQPTRDYTF. CDR3 coding DNA: TGTGCCACCGTCGGACAGCCGACGCGAGACTACACCTTC.

This clone appeared a few times. CDR3 nucleotides: TGTGCCAGTAGTAGCGGGACAGGAGCTCTCTATGGCTACACCTTC. It encodes CASSSGTGALYGYTF. The rearrangement joins TRBV19 to TRBJ1-2; 8 nucleotides align to TRBD1. Losses at the gene ends were 4 bases for V and 4 bases for J; bases not matched to a gene: 8. This CDR3 is 15 amino acids long. Germline-derived CDR1 and CDR2 are LNHDA and SQIVND (reference sequence).

The chain has TRBV11-2 and TRBJ1-2; tentative D call: TRBD1 (5 bases). The CDR3 loop spans 17 amino acids. CDR1 is SGHAT and CDR2 is FQNNGV in the germline V gene. With 2 bases removed from V and 6 bases from J, the gap between germline ends came to 22 bases. The CDR3: CASSLRPAGWIGNGYTF. As DNA, the CDR3 is TGTGCCAGCAGCTTACGTCCCGCAGGGTGGATCGGAAATGGCTACACCTTC. Variable domain in full (rest from reference TRBV11-2 and TRBJ1-2): EAGVAQSPRYKIIEKRQSVAFWCNPISGHATLYWYQQILGQGPKLLIQFQNNGVVDDSQLPKDRFSAERLKGVDSTLKIQPAKLEDSAVYLCASSLRPAGWIGNGYTFGSGTRLTVV.

This clone was detected once. This rearrangement joins TRBV6-7 to TRBJ2-3; 8 positions agree with TRBD2. TRBV6-7 is flagged as an ORF with uncertain function. The CDR3 totals 15 residues. This chain's CDR3 is CAAHDKGLVTDTQYF. The DNA of the CDR3 is TGTGCGGCCCATGACAAGGGACTAGTTACAGATACGCAGTATTTT.

V gene TRBV2 combines with J gene TRBJ2-5, with D perhaps TRBD2 (7 bases). CDR3 length: 12 residues. Trimming took 10 bases from V and 5 from J, leaving 14 bases between them. The germline V gene encodes CDR1 SNHLY and CDR2 FYNNEI. CDR3 protein: CATSGGGETQYF. The CDR3 DNA follows: TGTGCCACCTCCGGCGGGGGCGAGACCCAGTACTTC.

This chain connects TRBV12-5 to TRBJ2-1, with D perhaps TRBD1 (6 bases). The CDR3 totals 14 residues. Germline V gene lookup returns CDR1 LGHNT and CDR2 FRNRAP. Trimming took off 0 bases at V and 8 bases at J, with 11 bases between the two ends. The CDR3 loop reads CASGLVRGGHEQFF. Here the CDR3 DNA reads TGTGCTAGTGGTTTGGTAAGAGGGGGTCATGAGCAGTTCTTC.

The V gene is TRBV5-1, the J gene TRBJ2-5; no clear D gene. This CDR3 is 12 amino acids long. Trimming pared 0 bases from V and 7 bases from J, leaving 7 bases between. In germline, CDR1 is SGHRS, CDR2 YFSETQ. CDR3 coding DNA: TGCGCCAGCAGCTTGGCCTCCGGGACCCAGTACTTC. Its translation is CASSLASGTQYF.

The chain carries TRBV19 and TRBJ1-1; D is ambiguous. V lost 3 bases to trimming and J lost 5 bases, with 7 bases between them. The CDR3 length is 12 residues. CDR1 is LNHDA and CDR2 is SQIVND in the germline V gene (reference sequence). In DNA form, the CDR3 reads TGTGCCAGTAGTATCTCGGAGACTGAAGCTTTCTTT. This translates into CASSISETEAFF.

This chain connects TRBV18 to TRBJ2-1; 13 positions match TRBD2. Trimming cost V 8 bases and J 5 bases; bases outside gene matches: 3. The CDR3 is 14 residues long. CDR1 and CDR2 (germline): KGHSH, LQKENI. DNA for the CDR3: TGTGCCAGCCGGACTAGCGGGAGTAACAATGAGCAGTTCTTC. Translating it yields CASRTSGSNNEQFF.

This chain joins TRBV30 and TRBJ1-3, with no clear D. CDR1 GTSNPN and CDR2 SVGIG come from the germline V gene (reference sequence). This CDR3 has 15 amino acids. V was cut by 1 base and J by 2 bases, with 12 bases left in between. CDR3 sequence reads: CAWSAPGAAGNTIYF. CDR3 nucleotide sequence: TGTGCCTGGAGTGCCCCTGGAGCCGCTGGAAACACCATATATTTT.

The J gene is TRBJ2-7, the V gene TRBV7-3; 7 bases are a match to TRBD2. The CDR3 has 17 residues. Unmatched junction bases numbered 13, after V lost 1 base and J lost 4 bases. CDR1 and CDR2 (germline): SGHTA, FQGTGA. CDR3 loop: CASSLRVGEGQRYEQYF. DNA for the CDR3: TGTGCCAGCAGCTTAAGGGTGGGGGAGGGCCAGAGGTACGAGCAGTACTTC.

Only one count was recorded for this clone. The chain links TRBV18 to TRBJ2-4; D possibly corresponds to TRBD2 (5 bases). Trimming removed 4 bases from V and 0 bases from J, with 7 bases in between. Per the germline V gene, CDR1 is KGHSH and CDR2 is LQKENI. This CDR3 has 14 residues. The CDR3 loop is CASSREPAKNIQYF. Here the CDR3 DNA reads TGTGCCAGCTCACGGGAGCCAGCCAAAAACATTCAGTACTTC.

V gene TRBV2 combines with J gene TRBJ1-1, with D uncertain. The CDR3 loop spans 13 amino acids. Per germline, CDR1 SNHLY and CDR2 FYNNEI. V lost 6 bases, J lost 0 bases, and 8 bases lay in between. The CDR3 coding sequence is TGTGCCAGCAGCGCCGACTTGAACACTGAAGCTTTCTTT. Amino acid sequence: CASSADLNTEAFF.

The chain employs TRBV9 and TRBJ2-2; 7 nucleotides line up with TRBD1. Germline V gives CDR1 SGDLS, CDR2 YYNGEE. This CDR3 contains 15 residues. V shed 4 bases, J shed 6 bases, and the junction held 9 bases outside the gene matches. CDR3 in DNA: TGTGCCAGCAGCCCCGGGACAGTCGACGCCGGGGAGCTGTTTTTT. Amino acid sequence: CASSPGTVDAGELFF.

This chain links TRBV5-1 with TRBJ2-5; 14 bases are a match to TRBD2. The CDR3 is 15 amino acids. Germline V gene lookup returns CDR1 SGHRS and CDR2 YFSETQ. V lost 4 bases, J lost 5 bases, and 4 bases stayed unmatched. Written as DNA, the CDR3 is TGCGCCAGCAGCCCGACTAGCGGGGGGGCCGAGACCCAGTACTTC. It specifies CASSPTSGGAETQYF.

The chain links TRBV6-4 to TRBJ2-1, with 10 bases that match TRBD2. Germline-derived CDR1 and CDR2 are MRHNA and SNTAGT. This CDR3 is built from 15 residues. J gave up 5 bases and V 4 bases, and 5 bases lay outside the gene matches. The CDR3 sequence is CASSGEAGGHNEQFF. CDR3 in DNA: TGTGCCAGCAGTGGCGAAGCGGGGGGGCACAATGAGCAGTTCTTC.

V is TRBV11-1 and J is TRBJ1-1, with D unresolved. CDR1 and CDR2 from the germline V gene are SGHAT and FQDESV (reference sequence). V gave up 2 bases and J gave up 0 bases, with 7 bases separating them. This CDR3 spans 14 amino acids. The CDR3 nucleotides read TGTGCCAGCAGCTTACACAGACTGAACACTGAAGCTTTCTTT. Protein product: CASSLHRLNTEAFF.